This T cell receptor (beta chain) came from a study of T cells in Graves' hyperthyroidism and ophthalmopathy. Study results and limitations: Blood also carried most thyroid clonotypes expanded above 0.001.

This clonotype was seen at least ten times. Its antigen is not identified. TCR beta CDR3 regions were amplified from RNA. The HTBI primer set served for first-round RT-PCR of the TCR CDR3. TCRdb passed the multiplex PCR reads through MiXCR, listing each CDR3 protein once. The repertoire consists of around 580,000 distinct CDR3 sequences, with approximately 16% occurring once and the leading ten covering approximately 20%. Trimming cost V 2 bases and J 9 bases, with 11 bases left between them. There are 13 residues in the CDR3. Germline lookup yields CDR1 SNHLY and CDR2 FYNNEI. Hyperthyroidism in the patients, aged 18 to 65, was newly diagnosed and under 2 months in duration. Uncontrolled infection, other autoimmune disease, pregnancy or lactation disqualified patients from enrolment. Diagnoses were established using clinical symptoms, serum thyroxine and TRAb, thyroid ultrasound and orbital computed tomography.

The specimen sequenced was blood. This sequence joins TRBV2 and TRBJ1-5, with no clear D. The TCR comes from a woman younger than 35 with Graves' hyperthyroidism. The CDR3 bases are TGTGCCAGCAGTGAAAACAACCTAGCGCCCCAGCATTTT. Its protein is CASSENNLAPQHF.